This T cell receptor (beta chain) was sequenced in a study of T-cell reconstitution after alpha-beta-depleted transplantation in children. This clonotype was seen repeatedly, ten times or more. During its preparation, the TCRbeta library received unique molecular identifiers. TCRdb analysed the PCR reads with MiXCR anew, one entry per CDR3 protein. The sample carries roughly 220,000 distinct CDR3 sequences, about 12% recorded once. CDR1 is MNHNS and CDR2 is SASEGT in the germline V gene. The CDR3 consists of 15 residues. V was cut by 6 bases and J by 2 bases, with 16 bases left in between. Source: PBMCs from the stem cell graft donor, taken from the stem cell graft. V is TRBV6-1 and J is TRBJ2-5; tentatively, D is TRBD2 (6 bases). The source is a human donor who donated a stem cell graft to a child with acute lymphoblastic leukemia. The CDR3 DNA reads TGTGCCAGCAGCCCCCTAGCGACCACTCAAGAGACCCAGTACTTC. It specifies CASSPLATTQETQYF.